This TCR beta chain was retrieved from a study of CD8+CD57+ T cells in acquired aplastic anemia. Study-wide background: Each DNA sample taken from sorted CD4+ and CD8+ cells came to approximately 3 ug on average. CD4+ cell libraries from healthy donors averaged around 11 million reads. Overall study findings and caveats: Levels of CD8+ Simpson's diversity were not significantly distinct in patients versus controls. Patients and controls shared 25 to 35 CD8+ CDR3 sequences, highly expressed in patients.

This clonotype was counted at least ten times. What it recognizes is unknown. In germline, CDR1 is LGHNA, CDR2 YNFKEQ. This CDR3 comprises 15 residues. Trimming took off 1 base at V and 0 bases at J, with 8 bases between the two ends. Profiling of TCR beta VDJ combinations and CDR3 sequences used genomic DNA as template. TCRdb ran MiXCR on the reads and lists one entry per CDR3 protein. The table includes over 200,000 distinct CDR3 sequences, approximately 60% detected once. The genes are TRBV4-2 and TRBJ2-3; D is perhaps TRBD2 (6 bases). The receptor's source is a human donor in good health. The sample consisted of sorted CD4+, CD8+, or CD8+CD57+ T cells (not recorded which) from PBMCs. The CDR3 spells CASSQAGVSTDTQYF. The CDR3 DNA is TGTGCCAGCAGCCAAGCGGGGGTCAGCACAGATACGCAGTATTTT.